This T cell receptor (beta chain) was profiled in a study of cytomegalovirus exposure and HLA in healthy donors. The PCR employed 60 Vbeta primers together with 13 Jbeta primers. Some clones are missing from TCRdb's copy, which holds only in-frame ones; the method was immunoSEQ multiplex PCR. The table records 25,000 to 30,000 clones, 60% to 80% of them present only once. The CDR3 length is 15 residues. The V gene end was trimmed by 3 bases and the J gene end by 8 bases; junction bases not matched to a gene: 12. Germline V gives CDR1 SGHNT, CDR2 YYREEE (reference sequence). V gene TRBV5-4 combines with J gene TRBJ1-2, with 8 bases lining up with TRBD1. The material sequenced was PBMCs. This receptor was taken from a male donor in good health and CMV-seropositive. As DNA, the CDR3 is TGTGCCAGCAGCTCTAATACTGGACAGGGAAGAGGCTACACCTTC. It specifies CASSSNTGQGRGYTF.